Below are 16 T cell receptor beta chains sequenced from a single sample in a study of identical twins. One entry per CDR3 protein, called by TCRdb with MiXCR from the 5' RACE reads. The sample consists of more than 600,000 distinct CDR3 sequences, around a sixth of them appearing once. Another study also made use of these data, one on T cells expressing NK-cell markers.

Specimen: PBMCs. The receptor set was obtained from a woman between 18 and 29 years old in good health.

This clonotype showed up just a few times. CDR3 sequence: CASSVSSGLAIYNEQFF. Here the CDR3 DNA reads TGTGCCAGCAGCGTATCATCGGGACTAGCGATTTACAATGAGCAGTTCTTC. The V gene is TRBV9, the J gene TRBJ2-1; 10 positions match TRBD2. The trim removed 1 base at V and 4 bases at J, leaving 8 bases unmatched. The CDR3 is made up of 17 amino acids. The germline gives CDR1 SGDLS, CDR2 YYNGEE.

The rearrangement links TRBV27 to TRBJ2-1, with D hard to call. Germline V gene data show CDR1 as MNHEY and CDR2 as SMNVEV (reference sequence). V lost 2 bases and J lost 8, with 10 bases in between. This CDR3 comprises 13 residues. This CDR3 reads CASSLGPTDEQFF. CDR3 DNA sequence: TGTGCCAGCAGTTTAGGGCCGACGGATGAGCAGTTCTTC.

This clonotype has a handful of counts. CDR3 residues: CSAPFYEKLFF. The DNA of the CDR3 is TGCAGTGCTCCCTTTTATGAAAAACTGTTTTTT. J is TRBJ1-4 and V is TRBV20-1; unclear D gene. Germline V gene data show CDR1 as DFQATT and CDR2 as SNEGSKA (reference sequence). This CDR3 has 11 amino acids. V lost 5 bases, J lost 6 bases, and 7 bases lay in between.

This clonotype has just a few counts. The chain combines TRBV4-3 with TRBJ1-2, with 7 bases lining up with TRBD1. The CDR3 is 16 residues long. Unmatched junction bases numbered 9, after V lost 1 base and J lost 4 bases. CDR1 is LGHNA, CDR2 YSLEER, per germline. CDR3 bases: TGCGCCAGCAGCCAAGTCGCTGGACAGGCGGGCTATGGCTACACCTTC. As protein: CASSQVAGQAGYGYTF.

This clonotype was observed a few times. This chain joins TRBV12-3 or TRBV12-4 and TRBJ2-2; TRBD2 is a possible D gene (5 bases). Deletions cut 3 bases from V and 5 bases from J, with 13 bases between. The CDR3 length is 15 residues. The CDR3 region is CASSFLTPGTGELFF. CDR3 DNA sequence: TGTGCCAGCAGTTTTCTGACTCCGGGGACCGGGGAGCTGTTTTTT.

This chain joins TRBV10-3 and TRBJ2-2; D not certain. Germline CDR1 reads ENHRY; CDR2 reads SYGVKD. Trimming removed 7 bases at V and 7 bases at J, with 22 bases between. The CDR3 loop spans 16 amino acids. The chain's CDR3 is CAITPRSLGVGGELFF. CDR3 DNA sequence: TGTGCCATCACCCCCAGGAGTCTAGGAGTCGGCGGGGAGCTGTTTTTT.

The V and J genes are TRBV20-1 and TRBJ2-1, with 11 bases identical to TRBD1. There are 15 residues in the CDR3. In germline, CDR1 is DFQATT, CDR2 SNEGSKA (reference sequence). The trim removed 2 bases at V and 8 bases at J, leaving 8 bases unmatched. CDR3: CSARSGTGGWDEQFF. Written as DNA, the CDR3 is TGCAGTGCTAGATCGGGGACAGGGGGTTGGGATGAGCAGTTCTTC.

This clonotype was counted many times. The J gene is TRBJ2-4, the V gene TRBV24-1; D may match TRBD1 or TRBD2 (5 bases each). The germline CDR1 and CDR2 sequences are KGHDR and SFDVKD. The CDR3 totals 16 residues. Trimming removed 7 bases from V and 4 bases from J, with 19 bases in between. The CDR3 spells CATSLQPRDEKNIQYF. DNA for the CDR3: TGTGCCACCAGCTTGCAACCCCGGGACGAGAAAAACATTCAGTACTTC.

The V call is TRBV6-5, the J call TRBJ2-2, with 13 bases lining up with TRBD2. CDR1 and CDR2 from the germline V gene are MNHEY and SVGAGI. V lost 2 bases and J lost 5; bases outside the gene matches: 2. The CDR3 has 16 residues. DNA of the CDR3: TGTGCCAGCAGTTACAGACTAGCGGGGGGTACCGGGGAGCTGTTTTTT. It encodes CASSYRLAGGTGELFF.

This clonotype was seen only a few times. The rearrangement links TRBV7-9 to TRBJ2-7; possibly TRBD2 for D (6 bases). The CDR3 has 16 residues. The germline V gene encodes CDR1 SEHNR and CDR2 FQNEAQ (reference sequence). Trimming pared 2 bases from V and 0 bases from J, leaving 14 bases between. Written as DNA, the CDR3 is TGTGCCAGCAGCTTAAATCTGCGGGGCGTCTCCTACGAGCAGTACTTC. As protein: CASSLNLRGVSYEQYF.

A few counts support this clonotype. The chain couples TRBV11-2 to TRBJ2-5; TRBD2 agrees at 7 bases. CDR1 is SGHAT, CDR2 FQNNGV, per germline. The CDR3 extends over 12 amino acids. With V trimmed by 6 bases and J by 4 bases, 2 bases remained unmatched. DNA of the CDR3: TGTGCCAGCAGGACTAGCTTAGAGACCCAGTACTTC. Amino acids: CASRTSLETQYF.

This clonotype was recorded a few times. V is TRBV5-1 and J is TRBJ2-7; D may be TRBD2 (6 bases). Germline CDR1 SGHRS, CDR2 YFSETQ. The CDR3 is 13 amino acids. V was trimmed by 4 bases and J by 7 bases, leaving 15 bases between them. CDR3 residues: CASSPDWGVEQYF. The CDR3 nucleotides read TGCGCCAGCAGCCCTGACTGGGGGGTAGAGCAGTACTTC.

A few counts support this clonotype. This sequence joins TRBV5-1 and TRBJ2-1, with 9 bases aligning to TRBD1. Germline V lookup: CDR1 SGHRS, CDR2 YFSETQ. J lost 7 bases, V lost 7 bases, and 3 bases had no gene match. The CDR3 is 12 residues long. In DNA form, the CDR3 reads TGCGCCAGCCGGACAGGGGCAAATGAGCAGTTCTTC. Protein: CASRTGANEQFF.

V is TRBV6-5 and J is TRBJ2-1; TRBD2 might be the D (5 bases). This CDR3 region has 11 residues. Trimming pared 6 bases from V and 10 bases from J, leaving 10 bases between. Germline V CDR1 and CDR2: MNHEY, SVGAGI. CDR3 sequence reads: CASRTGLEQFF. The CDR3 nucleotides read TGTGCCAGCAGGACCGGACTCGAGCAGTTCTTC.

This clonotype has ten or more counts. The chain combines TRBV27 with TRBJ2-5; TRBD2 aligns across 13 bases. This CDR3 contains 15 residues. The germline V gene encodes CDR1 MNHEY and CDR2 SMNVEV (reference sequence). V shed 5 bases, J shed 4 bases, and the junction held 4 bases outside the gene matches. The DNA of the CDR3 is TGTGCCAGCAGTACCCGACTAGCGGGAGGAGAGACCCAGTACTTC. Translated: CASSTRLAGGETQYF.

The chain couples TRBV20-1 to TRBJ2-7; D ambiguous. The germline gives CDR1 DFQATT, CDR2 SNEGSKA (reference sequence). This CDR3 spans 11 amino acids. Trimming removed 6 bases from V and 3 bases from J, with 9 bases in between. The CDR3 region has the DNA TGCAGTGCCGTGGGTGTCTACGAGCAGTACTTC. Protein sequence: CSAVGVYEQYF.